The TCR beta chain described here comes from a study of monozygotic twins with inflammatory bowel disease. TCRdb re-called the 5' RACE reads and gives one entry per CDR3 protein, without DNA. Its clone listing holds some 99,000 distinct CDR3 sequences. This CDR3 spans 18 amino acids. The germline gives CDR1 SGDLS, CDR2 YYNGEE. Material: blood. The clonotype was recovered from a human donor with ulcerative colitis or Crohn's disease, or a healthy co-twin of an affected twin (not recorded which). The V gene is TRBV9, the J gene TRBJ2-1; with no DNA, the TCRdb D assignment of TRBD2 cannot be verified. CDR3 amino acids: CASSIVATSGHRGGEQFF. The full variable domain, in which reference TRBV9 and TRBJ2-1 provide the parts outside the CDR3, is DSGVTQTPKHLITATGQRVTLRCSPRSGDLSVYWYQQSLDQGLQFLIQYYNGEERAKGNILERFSAQQFPDLHSELNLSSLELGDSALYFCASSIVATSGHRGGEQFFGPGTRLTVL.